The 17 T cell receptor beta chains listed next were all sequenced from one sample in a study of blood T cell repertoires in COVID-19. Using immunoSEQ multiplex PCR, the repertoire was profiled, and TCRdb retains in-frame clones only, with some absent. The sample holds about 300,000 clones; 89% are singletons and the top ten take 4.5% to 5.5%. What was sequenced was PBMCs or T cells enriched from blood (not recorded which). These receptors were taken from a man between 60 and 70 years old who had recovered from COVID-19.

The chain is built from TRBV3-1 (or the pseudogene TRBV3-2) and TRBJ1-2; D gene unclear. This CDR3 is built from 11 residues. V shed 4 bases and J shed 5 bases, with 5 bases lying between them. Looked up from germline, CDR1 is LGHDT and CDR2 is YNNKEL (reference sequence). CDR3 sequence: CASSLLYGYTF. Here the CDR3 DNA reads TGTGCCAGCAGCCTTCTATATGGCTACACCTTC.

The V call is TRBV19, the J call TRBJ2-1; a possible D gene is TRBD2 (6 bases). Trimming removed 6 bases at V and 1 base at J, with 19 bases between. The CDR3 spans 17 residues. Germline V gene lookup returns CDR1 LNHDA and CDR2 SQIVND (reference sequence). CDR3 residues: CASRPAPSGESYNEQFF. CDR3 coding DNA: TGTGCCAGTAGACCCGCCCCTTCGGGAGAGTCCTACAATGAGCAGTTCTTC.

The rearrangement uses TRBV9 and TRBJ2-7; 7 bases are a match to TRBD1. From germline, CDR1 is SGDLS and CDR2 YYNGEE. Losses at the gene ends were 4 bases for V and 2 bases for J; bases not matched to a gene: 6. The CDR3 spans 14 residues. This chain's CDR3 is CASSPGTVPYEQYF. Here the CDR3 DNA reads TGTGCCAGCAGCCCTGGGACAGTCCCCTACGAGCAGTACTTC.

V gene TRBV5-1 combines with J gene TRBJ2-3; 8 nucleotides match TRBD1. Germline V CDR1 and CDR2: SGHRS, YFSETQ. CDR3 length equals 15 residues. The ends lost 3 bases at V and 4 bases at J; junction bases unmatched: 7. The DNA of the CDR3 is TGCGCCAGCAGCTCACAAATACAGGGGGCAGATACGCAGTATTTT. Protein product: CASSSQIQGADTQYF.

The chain employs TRBV28 and TRBJ1-2; weak D call: TRBD1 (6 bases). Per the germline V gene, CDR1 is MDHEN and CDR2 is SYDVKM. The CDR3 is 12 amino acids. Deletions cut 8 bases from V and 4 bases from J, with 11 bases between. The CDR3 bases are TGTGCCAGCTGGCAGGGGTTCTATGGCTACACCTTC. It specifies CASWQGFYGYTF.

The V and J genes are TRBV19 and TRBJ1-4; possibly TRBD1 for D (5 bases). Trimming left V 8 bases short and J 0 bases short, with 16 bases between. Germline CDR1 reads LNHDA; CDR2 reads SQIVND (reference sequence). The CDR3 covers 16 residues. CDR3 amino acids: CASSPRAHSTNEKLFF. The CDR3 coding sequence is TGTGCCAGTTCCCCCAGGGCCCATTCAACTAATGAAAAACTGTTTTTT. Based on the CDR3 plus reference TRBV19 and TRBJ1-4, the full variable domain is DGGITQSPKYLFRKEGQNVTLSCEQNLNHDAMYWYRQDPGQGLRLIYYSQIVNDFQKGDIAEGYSVSREKKESFPLTVTSAQKNPTAFYLCASSPRAHSTNEKLFFGSGTQLSVL.

The CDR3 coding sequence is TGTGCCAGCAGCCAAATTTTTACAGAGAACTATGGCTACACCTTC. Its translation is CASSQIFTENYGYTF. The chain recombines TRBV4-2 with TRBJ1-2; D is unresolved. Germline V CDR1 and CDR2: LGHNA, YNFKEQ. The germline V and J ends were trimmed by 2 bases and 2 bases, with 12 bases remaining between them. CDR3 size: 15 residues.

The chain has TRBV29-1 and TRBJ1-1; D is ambiguous. Trimming left V 5 bases short and J 1 base short, with 11 bases between. The germline gives CDR1 SQVTM, CDR2 ANQGSEA. This CDR3 region has 13 residues. CDR3 loop: CSVYLSENTEAFF. In DNA form, the CDR3 reads TGCAGCGTTTACCTCAGTGAGAACACTGAAGCTTTCTTT.

This chain links TRBV3-1 (or the pseudogene TRBV3-2) with TRBJ2-5; D possibly corresponds to TRBD1 (6 bases). This CDR3 has 18 amino acids. Trimming stripped 1 base from V and 5 bases from J, with 23 bases between. CDR1 and CDR2 from the germline V gene are LGHDT and YNNKEL (reference sequence). Here the CDR3 DNA reads TGTGCCAGCAGCCAAGCCCTTTCAAGGGGGAGAGTTCGGGAGACCCAGTACTTC. Amino acid sequence: CASSQALSRGRVRETQYF.

The chain uses TRBV3-1 (or the pseudogene TRBV3-2) and TRBJ2-7; D call uncertain. The CDR3 is 14 residues long. Per the germline V gene, CDR1 is LGHDT and CDR2 is YNNKEL (reference sequence). V was shortened by 0 bases and J by 3 bases, with 9 bases between the two germline ends. CDR3 coding DNA: TGTGCCAGCAGCCAAGAGATGAGATACTACGAGCAGTACTTC. Amino acids: CASSQEMRYYEQYF.

This chain links TRBV3-1 (or the pseudogene TRBV3-2) with TRBJ1-2; D is perhaps TRBD1 (6 bases). In germline, CDR1 is LGHDT, CDR2 YNNKEL (reference sequence). This CDR3 has 16 residues. Trimming shortened V by 4 bases and J by 5 bases, and 20 bases separated the two germline ends. The DNA for the CDR3 is TGTGCCAGCAGCCCAACTGGGCCCAGGGGATGGTATGGCTACACCTTC. Translation gives CASSPTGPRGWYGYTF.

J is TRBJ2-5 and V is TRBV24-1, with a weak D call TRBD2 (7 bases). The germline gives CDR1 KGHDR, CDR2 SFDVKD. The CDR3 is 15 amino acids. The V gene lost 4 bases and the J gene lost 5 bases, with 16 bases spanning the gap. CDR3 bases: TGTGCCACCAGTGACGTACGGGGGGCCGGGGAGACCCAGTACTTC. Amino acid sequence: CATSDVRGAGETQYF.

The J gene is TRBJ1-2, the V gene TRBV29-1, with 10 nucleotides matching TRBD1. CDR1 SQVTM and CDR2 ANQGSEA come from the germline V gene. The junction had 10 bases not matched to a gene; V was cut back by 4 bases and J by 8 bases. The CDR3 has 14 amino acids. The CDR3 protein is CSVGRGQGREGYTF. The CDR3 nucleotides read TGCAGCGTTGGGAGGGGACAGGGGAGAGAGGGCTACACCTTC.

CDR3 sequence reads: CASSSARTGLDEQYF. The CDR3 nucleotides are TGCGCCAGCAGCTCCGCCAGGACAGGGTTGGACGAGCAGTACTTC. V gene TRBV5-1 combines with J gene TRBJ2-7; 8 nucleotides line up with TRBD1. Trimming took 3 bases from V and 5 from J; bases not matched to a gene: 10. This CDR3 is built from 15 residues. Germline V CDR1 and CDR2: SGHRS, YFSETQ.

The chain uses TRBV28 and TRBJ1-6; a weak D match, TRBD1 (6 bases). Germline V gene data show CDR1 as MDHEN and CDR2 as SYDVKM. Trimming removed 6 bases from V and 2 bases from J, with 20 bases in between. The CDR3 totals 18 residues. The CDR3 DNA follows: TGTGCCAGCAGCCGGGCGGGGGCGAGGCATGCCTATAATTCACCCCTCCACTTT. Its translation: CASSRAGARHAYNSPLHF.

J is TRBJ1-1 and V is TRBV10-3, with a tentative D call TRBD1 (5 bases). CDR1 is ENHRY and CDR2 is SYGVKD in the germline V gene. The CDR3 covers 13 residues. V lost 6 bases to trimming and J lost 5 bases, with 13 bases between them. Here the CDR3 DNA reads TGTGCCATCAGCCTCCAGGGAAGGACTGAAGCTTTCTTT. Encoded protein: CAISLQGRTEAFF.

This chain joins TRBV5-1 and TRBJ2-5, with 9 bases that match TRBD2. Germline V CDR1 and CDR2: SGHRS, YFSETQ. V dropped 2 bases and J dropped 2; count of bases not matched to a gene: 4. The CDR3 sequence is 15 residues long. CDR3 DNA: TGCGCCAGCAGCTTAGCGGGAGGTGTGCAAGAGACCCAGTACTTC. Protein: CASSLAGGVQETQYF.